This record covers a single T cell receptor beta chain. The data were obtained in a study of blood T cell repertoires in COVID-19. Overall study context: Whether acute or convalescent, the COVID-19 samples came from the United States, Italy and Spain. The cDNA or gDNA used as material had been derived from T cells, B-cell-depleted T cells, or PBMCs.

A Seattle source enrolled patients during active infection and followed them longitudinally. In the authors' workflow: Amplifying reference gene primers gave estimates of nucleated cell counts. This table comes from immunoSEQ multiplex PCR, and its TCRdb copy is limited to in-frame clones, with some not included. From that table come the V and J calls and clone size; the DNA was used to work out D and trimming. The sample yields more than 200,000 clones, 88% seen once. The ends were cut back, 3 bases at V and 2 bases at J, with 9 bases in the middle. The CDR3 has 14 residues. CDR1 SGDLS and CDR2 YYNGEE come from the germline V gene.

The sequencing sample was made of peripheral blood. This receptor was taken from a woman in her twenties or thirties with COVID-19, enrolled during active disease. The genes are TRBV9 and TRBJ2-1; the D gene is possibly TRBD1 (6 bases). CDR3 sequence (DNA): TGTGCCAGCAGCGCGACAGGCACCTACAATGAGCAGTTCTTC. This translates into CASSATGTYNEQFF.